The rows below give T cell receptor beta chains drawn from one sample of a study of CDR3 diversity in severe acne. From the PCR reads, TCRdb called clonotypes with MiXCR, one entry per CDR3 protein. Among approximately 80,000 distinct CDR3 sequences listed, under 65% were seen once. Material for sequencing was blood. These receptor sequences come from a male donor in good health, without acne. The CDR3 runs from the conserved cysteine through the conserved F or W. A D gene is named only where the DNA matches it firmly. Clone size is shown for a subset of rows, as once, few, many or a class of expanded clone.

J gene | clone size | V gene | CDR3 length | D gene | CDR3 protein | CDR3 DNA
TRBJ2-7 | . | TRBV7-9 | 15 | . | CASSLAGGYSYEQYF | TGTGCCAGCAGCTTAGCGGGCGGGTATTCCTACGAGCAGTACTTC
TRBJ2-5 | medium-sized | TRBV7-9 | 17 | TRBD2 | CASSSGTSGGARETQYF | TGTGCCAGCAGCTCCGGGACTAGCGGGGGTGCGCGGGAGACCCAGTACTTC
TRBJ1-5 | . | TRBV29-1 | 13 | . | CSVDGTPGQPQHF | TGCAGCGTGGACGGGACGCCGGGCCAGCCCCAGCATTTT
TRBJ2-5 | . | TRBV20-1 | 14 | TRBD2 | CSAGTSGRTETQYF | TGCAGTGCCGGGACTAGCGGGAGGACGGAGACCCAGTACTTC
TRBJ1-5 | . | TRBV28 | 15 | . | CASSWPELQGLPQHF | TGTGCCAGCAGTTGGCCCGAATTGCAGGGATTGCCCCAGCATTTT
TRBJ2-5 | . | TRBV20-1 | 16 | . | CSARDARNQLKETQYF | TGCAGTGCTAGAGATGCCCGAAATCAACTCAAAGAGACCCAGTACTTC
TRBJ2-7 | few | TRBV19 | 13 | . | CASSIRGQDEQYF | TGTGCCAGTAGTATCCGGGGGCAGGACGAGCAGTACTTC
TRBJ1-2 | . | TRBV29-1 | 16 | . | CSVEEGVSRFSHGYTF | TGCAGCGTTGAAGAGGGGGTCTCGAGGTTTAGCCATGGCTACACCTTC
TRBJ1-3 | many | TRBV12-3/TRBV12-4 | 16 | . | CASSFWAALSGNTIYF | TGTGCCAGCAGTTTCTGGGCGGCGCTCTCTGGAAACACCATATATTTT
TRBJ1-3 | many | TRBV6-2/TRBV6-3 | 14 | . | CASSYGRVVNTIYF | TGTGCCAGCAGTTACGGAAGGGTGGTAAACACCATATATTTT
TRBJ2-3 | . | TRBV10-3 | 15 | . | CATSPGLAGTDTQYF | TGTGCCACCAGCCCTGGACTCGCCGGCACAGATACGCAGTATTTT
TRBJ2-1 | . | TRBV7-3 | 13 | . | CASSLWAGNEQFF | TGTGCCAGCAGCTTATGGGCAGGTAATGAGCAGTTCTTC
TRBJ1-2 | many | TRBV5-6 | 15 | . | CASSLGQGNDYGYTF | TGTGCCAGCAGCTTGGGTCAGGGGAACGACTATGGCTACACCTTC
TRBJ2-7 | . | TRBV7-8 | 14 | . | CASSSWGGGGEQYF | TGTGCCAGCAGCTCTTGGGGAGGGGGGGGCGAGCAGTACTTC
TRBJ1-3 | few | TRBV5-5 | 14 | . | CASKTAGWGNTIYF | TGTGCCAGCAAAACCGCCGGGTGGGGAAACACCATATATTTT
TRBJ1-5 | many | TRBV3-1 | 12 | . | CASSLRTEPQHF | TGTGCCAGCAGCCTGCGTACAGAGCCCCAGCATTTT
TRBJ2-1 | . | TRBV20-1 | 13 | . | CSARVTIHNEQSF | TGCAGTGCTAGAGTCACCATCCACAATGAGCAGTCCTTC
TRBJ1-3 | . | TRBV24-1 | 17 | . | CATSAYASDPSGNTIYF | TGTGCCACCAGTGCTTACGCCTCGGACCCCTCTGGAAACACCATATATTTT
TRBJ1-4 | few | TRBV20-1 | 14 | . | CSAHRVSTNEKLFF | TGCAGTGCCCACAGGGTTTCGACTAATGAAAAACTGTTTTTT
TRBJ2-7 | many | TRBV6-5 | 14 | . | CASYRGSPPHEQYF | TGTGCCAGCTATAGGGGCAGTCCTCCCCACGAGCAGTACTTC
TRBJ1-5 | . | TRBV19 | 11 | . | CASKNAGPQHF | TGTGCCAGTAAGAACGCCGGGCCCCAGCATTTT
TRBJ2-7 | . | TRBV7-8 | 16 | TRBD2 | CASSPFLLAAGREQYF | TGCGCCAGCAGCCCCTTCCTACTAGCGGCGGGGCGCGAGCAGTACTTC
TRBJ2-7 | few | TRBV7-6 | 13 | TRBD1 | CANGLGTAYEQYF | TGTGCCAACGGCCTTGGGACAGCCTACGAGCAGTACTTC
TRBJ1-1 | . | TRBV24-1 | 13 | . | CATSDHSLTEASF | TGTGCCACCAGTGACCACAGTCTTACTGAAGCTTCCTTT
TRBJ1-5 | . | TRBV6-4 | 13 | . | CAFGGGQGGPQHF | TGTGCCTTTGGGGGGGGGCAGGGAGGGCCCCAGCATTTT
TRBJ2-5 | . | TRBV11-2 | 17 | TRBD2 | CASSLDLTSGGGGSWYF | TGTGCCAGCAGCTTAGATCTAACTAGCGGAGGTGGAGGGAGTTGGTACTTC
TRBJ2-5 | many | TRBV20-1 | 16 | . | CSASGTGARGQETQYF | TGCAGTGCTAGTGGAACAGGAGCTCGGGGCCAAGAGACCCAGTACTTC
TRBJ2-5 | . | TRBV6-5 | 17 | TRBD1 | CASSYQLDRGRKETQYF | TGTGCCAGCAGTTACCAACTCGACAGGGGACGAAAAGAGACCCAGTACTTC
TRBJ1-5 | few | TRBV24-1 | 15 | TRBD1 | CATSDPGTDHQPQHF | TGTGCCACCAGTGACCCCGGGACAGATCATCAGCCCCAGCATTTT
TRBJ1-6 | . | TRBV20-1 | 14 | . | CSASQDPYNSPLHF | TGCAGTGCCTCACAGGATCCGTATAATTCACCCCTCCACTTT
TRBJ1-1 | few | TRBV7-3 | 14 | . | CASSLGGVSTEAFF | TGTGCCAGCAGCCTCGGGGGAGTAAGCACTGAAGCTTTCTTT
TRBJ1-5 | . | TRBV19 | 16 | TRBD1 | CASSIWDRGDNQPQHF | TGTGCCAGTAGTATTTGGGACAGGGGGGACAATCAGCCCCAGCATTTT
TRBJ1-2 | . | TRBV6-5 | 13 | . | CASSRGANYGYTF | TGTGCCAGCAGTCGGGGGGCTAACTATGGCTACACCTTC
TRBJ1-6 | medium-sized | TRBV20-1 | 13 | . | CSARADDASPLHF | TGCAGTGCTAGAGCCGACGACGCTTCACCCCTCCACTTT
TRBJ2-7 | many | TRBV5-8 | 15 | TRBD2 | CASSLVGGSHYEQYF | TGTGCCAGCAGCTTGGTCGGGGGGTCCCACTACGAGCAGTACTTC
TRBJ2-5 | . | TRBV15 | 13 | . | CATSRERRETQYF | TGTGCCACCAGCAGAGAGAGACGGGAGACCCAGTACTTC
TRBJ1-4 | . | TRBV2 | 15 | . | CASSVSGGRVEKLFF | TGTGCCAGCAGTGTATCGGGGGGGCGCGTTGAAAAACTGTTTTTT
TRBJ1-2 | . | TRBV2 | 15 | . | CASSEIFTASLGYTF | TGTGCCAGCAGTGAAATCTTCACGGCTTCGTTGGGCTACACCTTC
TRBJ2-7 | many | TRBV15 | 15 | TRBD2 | CATRGGGGNSHEQYF | TGTGCCACCAGAGGAGGCGGGGGGAATTCCCACGAGCAGTACTTC
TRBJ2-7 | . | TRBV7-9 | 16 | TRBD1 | CASSLGTGGIVHEQYF | TGTGCCAGCAGCCTCGGGACAGGGGGCATAGTCCACGAGCAGTACTTC
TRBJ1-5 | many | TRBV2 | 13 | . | CASREISNQPQHF | TGTGCCAGCAGGGAAATCAGCAATCAGCCCCAGCATTTT
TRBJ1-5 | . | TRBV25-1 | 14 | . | CASSNAQGDQPQHF | TGTGCCAGCAGCAATGCACAGGGCGATCAGCCCCAGCATTTT